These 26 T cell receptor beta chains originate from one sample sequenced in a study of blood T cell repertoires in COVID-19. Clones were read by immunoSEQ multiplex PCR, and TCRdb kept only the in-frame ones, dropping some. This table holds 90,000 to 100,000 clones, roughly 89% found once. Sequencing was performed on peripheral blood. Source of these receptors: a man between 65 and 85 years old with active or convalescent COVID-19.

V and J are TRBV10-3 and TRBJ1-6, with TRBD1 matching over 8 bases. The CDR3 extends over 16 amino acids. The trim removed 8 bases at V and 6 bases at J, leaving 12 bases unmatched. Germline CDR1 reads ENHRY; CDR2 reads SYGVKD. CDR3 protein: CAIFSSDGTGNSPLHF. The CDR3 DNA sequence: TGTGCCATCTTCTCCTCCGATGGGACAGGTAATTCACCCCTCCACTTT.

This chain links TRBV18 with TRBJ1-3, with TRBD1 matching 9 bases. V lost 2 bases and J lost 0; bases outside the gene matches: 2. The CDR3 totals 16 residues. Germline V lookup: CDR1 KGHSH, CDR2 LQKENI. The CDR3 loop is CASSPTGGHSGNTIYF. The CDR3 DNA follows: TGTGCCAGCTCACCAACAGGGGGCCACTCTGGAAACACCATATATTTT.

The CDR3 is CASSIQGAGGYTF. The CDR3 coding sequence is TGTGCCAGCAGTATACAGGGGGCGGGTGGCTACACCTTC. The chain carries TRBV6-6 and TRBJ1-2; 9 bases line up with TRBD1. With V trimmed by 5 bases and J by 7 bases, 5 bases remained unmatched. CDR3 length: 13 amino acids. Germline values: CDR1 MNHNY, CDR2 SVGAGI (reference sequence).

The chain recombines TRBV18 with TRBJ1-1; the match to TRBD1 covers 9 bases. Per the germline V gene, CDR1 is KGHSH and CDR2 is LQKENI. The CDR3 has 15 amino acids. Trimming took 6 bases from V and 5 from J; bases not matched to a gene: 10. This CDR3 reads CASSQSQGARTEAFF. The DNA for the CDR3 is TGTGCCAGCTCGCAGTCACAGGGGGCGAGAACTGAAGCTTTCTTT.

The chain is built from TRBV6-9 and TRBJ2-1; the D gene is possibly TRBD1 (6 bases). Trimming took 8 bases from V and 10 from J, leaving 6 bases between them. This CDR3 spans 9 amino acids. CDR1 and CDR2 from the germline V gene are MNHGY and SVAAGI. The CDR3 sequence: CASGGEQFF. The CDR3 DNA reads TGTGCCAGCGGGGGCGAGCAGTTCTTC.

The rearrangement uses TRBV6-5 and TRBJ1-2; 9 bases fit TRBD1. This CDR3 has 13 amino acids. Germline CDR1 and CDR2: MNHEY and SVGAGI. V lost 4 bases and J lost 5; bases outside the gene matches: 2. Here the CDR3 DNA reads TGTGCCAGCAGTTCCGGACAGGGGTATGGCTACACCTTC. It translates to CASSSGQGYGYTF.

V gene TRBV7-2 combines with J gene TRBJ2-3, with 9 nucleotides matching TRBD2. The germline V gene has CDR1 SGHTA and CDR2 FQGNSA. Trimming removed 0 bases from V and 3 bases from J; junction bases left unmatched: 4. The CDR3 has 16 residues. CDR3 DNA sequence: TGTGCCAGCAGCTTAGCTCGTCTAGCGGGGACAGATACGCAGTATTTT. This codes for CASSLARLAGTDTQYF.

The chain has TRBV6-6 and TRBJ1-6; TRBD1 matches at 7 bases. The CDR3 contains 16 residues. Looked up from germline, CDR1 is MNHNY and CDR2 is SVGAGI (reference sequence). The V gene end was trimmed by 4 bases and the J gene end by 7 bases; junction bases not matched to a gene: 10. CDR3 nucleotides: TGTGCCAGCAGTTTTCGTCCGGGACAGAGAAATTCACCCCTCCACTTT. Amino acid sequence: CASSFRPGQRNSPLHF.

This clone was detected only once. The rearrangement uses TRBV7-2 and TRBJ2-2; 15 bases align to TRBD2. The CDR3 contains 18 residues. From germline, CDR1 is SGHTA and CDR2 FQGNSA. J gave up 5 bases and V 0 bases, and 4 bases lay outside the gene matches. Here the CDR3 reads CASSLALGTSGGTGELFF. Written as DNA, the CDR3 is TGTGCCAGCAGCTTAGCGTTGGGGACTAGCGGGGGGACCGGGGAGCTGTTTTTT.

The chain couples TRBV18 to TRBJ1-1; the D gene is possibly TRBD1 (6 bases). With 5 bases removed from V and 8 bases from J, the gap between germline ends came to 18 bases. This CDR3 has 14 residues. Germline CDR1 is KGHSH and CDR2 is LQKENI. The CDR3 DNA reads TGTGCCAGCTCATCCGAGACAGGTCAGGGCGAAGCTTTCTTT. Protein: CASSSETGQGEAFF.

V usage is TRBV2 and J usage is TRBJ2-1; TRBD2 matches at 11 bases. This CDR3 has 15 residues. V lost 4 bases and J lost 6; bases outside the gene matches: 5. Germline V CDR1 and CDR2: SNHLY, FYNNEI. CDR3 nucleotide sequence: TGTGCCAGCAGTGTGGGACTAGCGGAGGCCAATGAGCAGTTCTTC. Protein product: CASSVGLAEANEQFF.

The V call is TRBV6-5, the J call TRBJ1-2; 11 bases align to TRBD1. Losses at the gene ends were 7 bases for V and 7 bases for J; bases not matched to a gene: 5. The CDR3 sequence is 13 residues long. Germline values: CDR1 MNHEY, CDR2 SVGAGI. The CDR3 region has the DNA TGTGCCAGCACCCCGGACAGGGGGCTTGGCTACACCTTC. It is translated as CASTPDRGLGYTF.

CDR3 DNA: TGTGCCAGCGAACGGGACAGGGTCTACGGCTACACCTTC. Its protein is CASERDRVYGYTF. The J gene is TRBJ1-2, the V gene TRBV6-5; 9 nucleotides align to TRBD1. The V gene's germline CDR1 is MNHEY and CDR2 SVGAGI. The CDR3 is 13 amino acids. The trim removed 8 bases at V and 8 bases at J, leaving 9 bases unmatched.

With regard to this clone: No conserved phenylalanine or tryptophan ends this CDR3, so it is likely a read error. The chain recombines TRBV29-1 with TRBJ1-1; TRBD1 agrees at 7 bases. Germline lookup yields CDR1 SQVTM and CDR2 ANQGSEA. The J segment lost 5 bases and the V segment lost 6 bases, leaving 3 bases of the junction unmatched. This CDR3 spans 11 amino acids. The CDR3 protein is CSVRQGTEAFL. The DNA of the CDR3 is TGCAGCGTGCGACAGGGAACTGAAGCTTTCCTT.

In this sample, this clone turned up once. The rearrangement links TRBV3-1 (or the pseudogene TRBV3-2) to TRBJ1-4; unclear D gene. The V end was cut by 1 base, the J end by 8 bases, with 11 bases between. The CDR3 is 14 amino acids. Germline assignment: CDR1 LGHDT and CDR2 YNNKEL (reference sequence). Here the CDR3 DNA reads TGTGCCAGCAGCCAAGGTCGAGGGTGGGAAAAACTGTTTTTT. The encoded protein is CASSQGRGWEKLFF.

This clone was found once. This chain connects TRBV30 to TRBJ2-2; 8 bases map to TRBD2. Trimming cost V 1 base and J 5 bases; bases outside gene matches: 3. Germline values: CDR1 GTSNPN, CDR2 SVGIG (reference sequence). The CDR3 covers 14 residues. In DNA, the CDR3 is TGTGCCTGGAGTGCGACGGGGGGGACCGGGGAGCTGTTTTTT. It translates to CAWSATGGTGELFF.

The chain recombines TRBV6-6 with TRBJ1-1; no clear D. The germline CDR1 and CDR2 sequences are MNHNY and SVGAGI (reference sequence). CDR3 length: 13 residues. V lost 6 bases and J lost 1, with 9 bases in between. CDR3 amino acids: CASRGSPNTEAFF. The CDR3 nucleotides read TGTGCCAGCAGGGGGAGCCCGAACACTGAAGCTTTCTTT.

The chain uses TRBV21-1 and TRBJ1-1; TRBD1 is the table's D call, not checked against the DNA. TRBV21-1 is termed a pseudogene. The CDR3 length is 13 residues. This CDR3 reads CASSKGKSTEAFF. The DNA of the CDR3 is TGTGCCAGCAGCAAGGGCAAAAGTACTGAAGCTTTCTTT.

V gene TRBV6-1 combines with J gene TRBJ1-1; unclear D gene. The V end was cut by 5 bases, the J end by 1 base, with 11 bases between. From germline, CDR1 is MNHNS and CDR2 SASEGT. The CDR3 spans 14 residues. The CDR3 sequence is CASSSQVRNTEAFF. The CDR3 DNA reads TGTGCCAGCAGTTCCCAGGTTAGGAACACTGAAGCTTTCTTT.

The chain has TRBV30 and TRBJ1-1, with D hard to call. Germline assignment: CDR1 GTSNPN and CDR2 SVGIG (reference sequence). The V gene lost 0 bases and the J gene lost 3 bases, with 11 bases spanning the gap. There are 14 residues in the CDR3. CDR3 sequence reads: CAWSVAGPYTEAFF. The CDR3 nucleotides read TGTGCCTGGAGTGTAGCGGGCCCCTACACTGAAGCTTTCTTT.

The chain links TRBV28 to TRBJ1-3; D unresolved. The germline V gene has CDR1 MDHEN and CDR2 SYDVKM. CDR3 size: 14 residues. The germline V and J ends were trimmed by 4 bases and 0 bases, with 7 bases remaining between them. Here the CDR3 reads CASSSSFSGNTIYF. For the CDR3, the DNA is TGTGCCAGCAGTTCTTCCTTCTCTGGAAACACCATATATTTT.

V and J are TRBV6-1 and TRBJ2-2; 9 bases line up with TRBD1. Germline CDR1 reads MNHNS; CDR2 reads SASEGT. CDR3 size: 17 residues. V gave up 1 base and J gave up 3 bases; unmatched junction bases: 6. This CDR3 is CASSEEQRTGDTGELFF. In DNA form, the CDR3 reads TGTGCCAGCAGTGAAGAACAACGGACAGGGGACACCGGGGAGCTGTTTTTT.

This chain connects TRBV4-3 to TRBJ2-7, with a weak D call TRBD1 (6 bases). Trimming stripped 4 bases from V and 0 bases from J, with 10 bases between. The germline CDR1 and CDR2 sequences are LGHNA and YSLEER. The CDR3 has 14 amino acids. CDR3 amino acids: CASSPTTGSYEQYF. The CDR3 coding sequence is TGCGCCAGCAGCCCTACGACAGGCTCCTACGAGCAGTACTTC.

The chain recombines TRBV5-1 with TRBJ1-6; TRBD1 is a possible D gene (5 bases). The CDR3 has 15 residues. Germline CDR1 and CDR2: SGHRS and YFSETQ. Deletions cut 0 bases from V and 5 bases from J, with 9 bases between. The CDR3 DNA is TGCGCCAGCAGCTTGGAGGGGATCGATAATTCACCCCTCCACTTT. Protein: CASSLEGIDNSPLHF.

The CDR3 region is CASSPIGGGTEAFF. In DNA, the CDR3 is TGTGCCAGCAGTCCCATAGGGGGGGGCACTGAAGCTTTCTTT. This rearrangement joins TRBV6-5 to TRBJ1-1; possibly TRBD1 for D (6 bases). V was pared by 5 bases and J by 4 bases, with 14 bases between. The germline CDR1 and CDR2 sequences are MNHEY and SVGAGI. The CDR3 loop spans 14 amino acids.

The CDR3 here is CASSLQTGLIRNGYTF. In DNA, the CDR3 is TGTGCCAGCAGCTTGCAAACAGGGTTAATTCGGAATGGCTACACCTTC. The V call is TRBV5-4, the J call TRBJ1-2; weak D call: TRBD1 (6 bases). CDR3 size: 16 residues. Germline values: CDR1 SGHNT, CDR2 YYREEE (reference sequence). V was shortened by 1 base and J by 6 bases, with 19 bases between the two germline ends.